What follows is one TCR beta chain and its context. Its antigen is still unknown. This specimen belongs to a study of T cells expressing NK-cell markers (dated by TCRdb to 2019 to 2021). For the wider study: About eight donors provided sorted CD3+CD56+NKG2C+, CD3+CD56+NKG2C- and CD3+CD56-NKG2C+ T-cell subsets, whose TCR beta-chain repertoires were profiled. The eight sequenced donors were randomly selected healthy volunteers, three men and five women. Seven of the eight sequenced donors were HCMV-seropositive and one was HCMV-seronegative. Libraries were sequenced as 2 x 150 bp reads on Illumina HiSeq 2000/2500, MiSeq or NextSeq. On the study overall, not on this receptor specifically: Those dominant clonotypes were again the most abundant among CD3+CD56-NKG2C+ cells in a few donors, at about 25-60.1%. Whether the expanded NKG2C-expressing T cell clones were specific for HCMV antigens remained unclear. In over 5 donors, the dominant CD3+CD56+NKG2C+ clonotypes were among the top 10 CD8+ clonotypes and accounted for about 1.0-7.5% of CD8+ T cells.

Sequencer: Illumina HiSeq 2000. The TCR beta cDNA libraries were made using 5'RACE template switching, a step that added both a universal primer site and unique molecular identifiers. cDNA synthesis was primed from the TCR beta constant segment and was followed by two successive PCR amplification steps. Per the source publication's procedure: Reads were demultiplexed and grouped by UMI with MIGEC, and clonotypes were assembled and quantified with MiTCR. To remove erroneous sequences, TCR cDNA sequences were retained only when supported by two or more reads. The tcR package was used for downstream repertoire analysis, and clonotypes were matched across fractions by CDR3 nucleotide sequence plus V segment. VDJmatch was used to annotate antigen specificity against VDJdb, with one amino acid substitution in CDR3 permitted. TCRdb reprocessed the reads and assigns one entry to each CDR3 protein sequence, leaving out DNA. The V and J calls shown here were made by TCRdb, not taken from the authors' results. The table for this sample lists hundreds of thousands of distinct CDR3 sequences. The biggest ten clones account for more than 3.5% of the sample.

CDR1 and CDR2 are drawn from the germline V gene (reference sequence): GTSNPN, SVGIG. The CDR3 contains 17 residues, cysteine and phenylalanine counted. Only the protein is available. A commercial ELISA kit detecting HCMV-specific IgG in serum was used to determine HCMV serostatus. Peripheral blood mononuclear cells were isolated from blood by Ficoll density gradient centrifugation. The sequenced sample was blood T cells: a sorted CD56 or NKG2C T cell subset, CD4+ or CD8+ T cells, or bulk PBMC T cells (not recorded which). Recombination connected TRBV30 to TRBJ2-5; there is no DNA to check the TCRdb D call of TRBD2. This sequence originates from a woman between 18 and 69 years old in good health. The CDR3 protein: CAWSVGLAGPMQETQYF.